This TCR beta chain was sequenced in a study of blood T cells in healthy people across ages. This clonotype was seen repeatedly, ten times or more. Germline lookup yields CDR1 DFQATT and CDR2 SNEGSKA (reference sequence). Trimming took 2 bases from V and 7 from J; bases not matched to a gene: 10. This CDR3 region has 17 residues. Together with a sample-barcoded 5' primer, a J-beta primer mix was included in a second PCR lasting roughly 6 to 12 cycles. One entry per CDR3 protein results from TCRdb running MiXCR on the 5' RACE reads. The data show just under 900,000 distinct CDR3 sequences, under 35% seen once.

The sample was blood. This chain connects TRBV20-1 to TRBJ1-6, with TRBD1 matching 11 bases. The sequence was obtained from a woman of 80 years or more in good health. The CDR3 coding sequence is TGCAGTGCTAGAAACCGGGACAGGGGGTATGGAAATTCACCCCTCCACTTT. Translated: CSARNRDRGYGNSPLHF.